The 9 T cell receptor beta chains below all came from one sample that was sequenced in a study of early stage breast cancer tumors. The protocol was immunoSEQ multiplex PCR, while the TCRdb copy is restricted to in-frame clones and leaves out a portion. The table has 50,000 to 65,000 clones, more than 60% seen once; the top ten hold roughly 3.4%. The sample taken for sequencing was blood. These receptor sequences come from a person in their thirties with breast cancer.

CDR3 nucleotides: TGTGCCATCAGTTTACAGGGGAACTCTGGAAACACCATATATTTT. This encodes CAISLQGNSGNTIYF. The chain links TRBV10-3 to TRBJ1-3; 7 bases are shared with TRBD1. The CDR3 loop spans 15 amino acids. Germline assignment: CDR1 ENHRY and CDR2 SYGVKD. J was trimmed by 0 bases and V by 5 bases; bases with no gene match: 4.

The rearrangement uses TRBV7-9 and TRBJ1-5, with TRBD1 matching over 8 bases. Trimming at V came to 8 bases and at J to 3 bases, leaving 3 bases not matched to a gene. Germline lookup yields CDR1 SEHNR and CDR2 FQNEAQ (reference sequence). The CDR3 contains 13 residues. The CDR3 nucleotides read TGTGCCAGCGGCCAGGGGGCCAATCAGCCCCAGCATTTT. Encoded protein: CASGQGANQPQHF.

The gene calls are TRBV14 and TRBJ1-1; 8 nucleotides align to TRBD1. Trimming removed 4 bases from V and 0 bases from J; junction bases left unmatched: 4. This CDR3 has 15 amino acids. CDR1 is SGHDN and CDR2 is FVKESK in the germline V gene. CDR3: CASSRQGALNTEAFF. The CDR3 DNA sequence: TGTGCCAGCAGCCGTCAGGGGGCGTTGAACACTGAAGCTTTCTTT.

The chain has TRBV10-1 and TRBJ2-3; D is unresolved. This CDR3 region has 13 residues. CDR1 WNHNN and CDR2 SYGVQD come from the germline V gene (reference sequence). V lost 6 bases to trimming and J lost 2 bases, with 9 bases between them. CDR3 coding DNA: TGCGCCAGCAGCCAAATCAACACAGATACGCAGTATTTT. It specifies CASSQINTDTQYF.

This chain uses TRBV7-9 with TRBJ2-7; a possible D gene is TRBD2 (7 bases). This CDR3 spans 14 amino acids. The V end was cut by 1 base, the J end by 5 bases, with 12 bases between. Per the germline V gene, CDR1 is SEHNR and CDR2 is FQNEAQ (reference sequence). This CDR3 is CASSLGGGADEQYF. The CDR3 coding sequence is TGTGCCAGCAGCTTAGGAGGGGGGGCGGACGAGCAGTACTTC.

This chain links TRBV19 with TRBJ1-5; maybe TRBD1 (5 bases). The V end lost 1 base, the J end lost 0 bases, and 13 bases lay between the germline ends. Germline V lookup: CDR1 LNHDA, CDR2 SQIVND (reference sequence). The CDR3 is 17 amino acids. For the CDR3, the DNA is TGTGCCAGTAGTATAGCTTCAGGGCTGTATAGCAATCAGCCCCAGCATTTT. Translated, it gives CASSIASGLYSNQPQHF.

The rearrangement joins TRBV5-1 to TRBJ2-1; D uncertain. Trimming pared 0 bases from V and 6 bases from J, leaving 10 bases between. In germline, CDR1 is SGHRS, CDR2 YFSETQ. The CDR3 is made up of 14 amino acids. Written as DNA, the CDR3 is TGCGCCAGCAGCTTGGTACTCGACCTCAATGAGCAGTTCTTC. Protein product: CASSLVLDLNEQFF.

This rearrangement joins TRBV2 to TRBJ1-5, with 7 positions matching TRBD1. V trimming: 6 bases; J trimming: 5 bases; junction bases outside the gene matches: 7. Germline values: CDR1 SNHLY, CDR2 FYNNEI. The CDR3 extends over 14 amino acids. This CDR3 is CASRTGTDHQPQHF. CDR3 DNA: TGTGCCAGCAGAACCGGGACAGATCATCAGCCCCAGCATTTT.

The chain is built from TRBV29-1 and TRBJ2-7; 8 bases map to TRBD1. Germline lookup yields CDR1 SQVTM and CDR2 ANQGSEA. V lost 1 base and J lost 2; bases outside the gene matches: 10. The CDR3 is 16 amino acids. The CDR3 loop reads CSVEVPDRGRTYEQYF. In DNA, the CDR3 is TGCAGCGTTGAAGTCCCAGACAGGGGTAGAACCTACGAGCAGTACTTC.